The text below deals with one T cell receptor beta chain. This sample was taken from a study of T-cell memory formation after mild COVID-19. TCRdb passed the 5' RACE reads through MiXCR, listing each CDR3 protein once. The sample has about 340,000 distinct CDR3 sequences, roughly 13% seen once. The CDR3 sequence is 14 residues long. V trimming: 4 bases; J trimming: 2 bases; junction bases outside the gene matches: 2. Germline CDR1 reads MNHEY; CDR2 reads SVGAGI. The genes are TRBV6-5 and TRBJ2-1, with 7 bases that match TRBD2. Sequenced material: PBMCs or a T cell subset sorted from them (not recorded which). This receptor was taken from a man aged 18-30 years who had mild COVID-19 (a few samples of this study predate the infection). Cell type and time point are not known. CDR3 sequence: CASSSRGAYNEQFF. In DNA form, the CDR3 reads TGTGCCAGCAGTTCTCGGGGGGCCTACAATGAGCAGTTCTTC.